This TCR beta chain was recorded in a study of Tregs in tolerant kidney transplant recipients. Study-wide results and limits: In tolerant patients, donor-specific Tregs outgrew total Tregs, suggesting antigen-driven expansion. Some patients' samples used different primers over time, so nucleotide sequences weren't comparable. No direct test of biological reproducibility was done here.

Clones were sequenced by immunoSEQ multiplex PCR, and TCRdb holds only the in-frame ones, with some missing. In the table there are about 110,000 clones, 90% of which are singletons. This CDR3 contains 13 residues. Germline V lookup: CDR1 SGDLS, CDR2 YYNGEE. V lost 2 bases to trimming and J lost 7 bases, with 10 bases between them. Unstimulated Tregs (CD4+CD25+CD127-) and CD4+CD25- non-Tregs were sorted from PBMCs. Only one count was recorded for this clone. Antigen unknown. The sequences come from CD4+ T cells from blood, collected before the transplant. The gene calls are TRBV9 and TRBJ2-1, with a possible D match to TRBD2 (6 bases). The clonotype comes from a human donor who received a combined kidney and bone marrow transplant. CDR3 in amino acids: CASSVGGNNEQFF. DNA of the CDR3: TGTGCCAGCAGCGTTGGAGGGAATAATGAGCAGTTCTTC.